Sequencing of this T cell receptor beta chain was carried out in a study of blood T cell repertoires in COVID-19. On the study more broadly: Samples representing acute and convalescent COVID-19 were sourced from the United States, Italy and Spain.

Looked up from germline, CDR1 is DFQATT and CDR2 is SNEGSKA (reference sequence). The CDR3 spans 16 residues. Trimming cost V 3 bases and J 6 bases; bases outside gene matches: 13. Clones were sequenced by immunoSEQ multiplex PCR, and TCRdb holds only the in-frame ones, with some missing. The table has about 240,000 clones, roughly 82% seen once. Material: peripheral blood. This sequence was found in a woman in her 70s with acute or convalescent COVID-19. The chain couples TRBV20-1 to TRBJ2-2; 7 positions agree with TRBD2. The CDR3: CSASQPFGLDAGELFF. The CDR3 DNA follows: TGCAGTGCTAGTCAACCATTCGGACTAGATGCCGGGGAGCTGTTTTTT.